The clone carrying this TCR beta chain was counted many times. This sample stems from a study of molecular identifiers for immune sequencing clone quantification. MiXCR, applied by TCRdb to the PCR reads, yields one record per CDR3 protein. This table holds about 65,000 distinct CDR3 sequences, roughly 20% found once. Sequenced material: naive CD8+ T cells from blood, with Jurkat cell RNA spiked in. Subset meaning: FACS-sorted CD8+CD4-CCR7+CD45RA+ naive T cells. This clonotype was obtained from a human donor in good health. Some libraries in this study had Jurkat cell RNA spiked in.

CDR3 coding DNA: TGTGCCAGCAGCTTAGACCGGTACGGCCCCGGGAGCAATCAGCCCCAGCATTTT. Its translation is CASSLDRYGPGSNQPQHF. The chain employs TRBV11-2 and TRBJ1-5, with D uncertain. Trimming took off 0 bases at V and 1 base at J, with 16 bases between the two ends. Per germline, CDR1 SGHAT and CDR2 FQNNGV. This CDR3 has 18 amino acids.